Shown below are 7 T cell receptor delta chains from a single sample sequenced in a study of gamma-delta T cells after stem cell transplantation. TCRdb re-called the RT-PCR reads via CATT. This sample has about 1,500 delta-chain clones, with over 20% found just once. Source material: gamma-delta T cells. Source of these receptors: a human donor. It is not recorded whose cells these are; they may come from a transplant donor.

There are a few counts of this clone. The protein held in TCRdb is that of a much larger clone and does not match this DNA's translation at residue 17, likely because of a read error; the protein shown is translated from the DNA. The V and J genes are TRDV1 and TRDJ2; no clear D. The CDR3 covers 21 residues. CDR1 is TSWWSYY and CDR2 is QGS in the germline V gene. The CDR3 sequence is CALGSPKTLILIKALTVQLFF. The CDR3, as DNA: TGTGCTCTTGGGTCCCCGAAAACCCTTATCCTGATCAAAGCTTTGACAGTACAACTCTTCTTT.

This clone was seen a handful of times. A far larger clone differs by one base, so this is likely a read error. The sample holds other DNA sequences that translate to the same CDR3. This chain connects TRDV1 to TRDJ2, with D possibly matching TRDD3 (10 bases). V gave up 4 bases and J gave up 0 bases, with 39 bases separating them. Germline V lookup: CDR1 TSWWSYY, CDR2 QGS. CDR3 size: 25 residues. The CDR3 DNA reads TGTGCTCTTGGGGGGGCCTTCCTACCGCCCCTAGGGGGCTGGGGGATAAAAGCTTTGACAGCACAACTCTTCTTT. It is translated as CALGGAFLPPLGGWGIKALTAQLFF.

This chain connects TRDV2 to TRDJ1, with 11 bases matching TRDD3. J gave up 0 bases and V 3 bases, and 8 bases lay outside the gene matches. This CDR3 has 17 amino acids. CDR1 GEAIGNYY and CDR2 EKD come from the germline V gene. The CDR3 spells CACDFLGGYEYTDKLIF. The CDR3 DNA reads TGTGCCTGTGACTTCCTTGGGGGATACGAGTACACCGATAAACTCATCTTT.

A word on this clone: With only one base between it and a far larger clone, this is likely a read error. The chain joins TRDV2 to TRDJ1; 9 nucleotides agree with TRDD3. Unmatched junction bases numbered 11, after V lost 4 bases and J lost 0 bases. The CDR3 contains 17 residues. Germline values: CDR1 GEAIGNYY, CDR2 EKD. The CDR3 here is CACDILGESPYTDKLIF. As DNA, the CDR3 is TGTGCCTGTGATATACTGGGGGAGTCACCGTACACCGATAAACTCATCTTT.

This clone is classed as large (0.1 to 1%). One base separates it from a far larger clone, so it is likely a read error. The sample has other DNA sequences that encode this CDR3 too. The chain is built from TRDV2 and TRDJ1; perhaps TRDD1 as D (6 bases). Per germline, CDR1 GEAIGNYY and CDR2 EKD. CDR3 length equals 23 residues. Between the trimmed V and J ends, which lost 3 bases and 3 bases, there was a span of 40 bases. DNA for the CDR3: TGTGCCTGTGACCTCGTAGGAGGATATGGGGACCTCGAAATACCCTTCGAATCCGATAAACTCATCTTT. Translating gives CACDLVGGYGDLEIPFESDKLIF.

This clone ranks as large. The identical CDR3 is also encoded by other nucleotide sequences in the sample. The gene calls are TRDV2 and TRDJ1; 11 bases agree with TRDD3. Germline V gene sequence: CDR1 GEAIGNYY, CDR2 EKD. V lost 0 bases and J lost 2; bases outside the gene matches: 13. The CDR3 length is 19 residues. The CDR3 loop is CACDTVRQLGDKQTDKLIF. The CDR3 bases are TGTGCCTGTGACACCGTCCGACAACTGGGGGATAAGCAAACCGATAAACTCATCTTT.

A few counts support this clone. This may come from a read error, since a much larger clone is one base off. The chain uses TRDV2 and TRDJ1, with D possibly being TRDD2 (5 bases). Germline-derived CDR1 and CDR2 are GEAIGNYY and EKD. The germline V and J ends were trimmed by 3 bases and 0 bases, with 16 bases remaining between them. This CDR3 region has 16 residues. The DNA for the CDR3 is TGTGCCTGTGACCCCCTACTGAGCAAGTACACCGATAAACTCATCTTT. This sequence encodes CACDPLLSKYTDKLIF.